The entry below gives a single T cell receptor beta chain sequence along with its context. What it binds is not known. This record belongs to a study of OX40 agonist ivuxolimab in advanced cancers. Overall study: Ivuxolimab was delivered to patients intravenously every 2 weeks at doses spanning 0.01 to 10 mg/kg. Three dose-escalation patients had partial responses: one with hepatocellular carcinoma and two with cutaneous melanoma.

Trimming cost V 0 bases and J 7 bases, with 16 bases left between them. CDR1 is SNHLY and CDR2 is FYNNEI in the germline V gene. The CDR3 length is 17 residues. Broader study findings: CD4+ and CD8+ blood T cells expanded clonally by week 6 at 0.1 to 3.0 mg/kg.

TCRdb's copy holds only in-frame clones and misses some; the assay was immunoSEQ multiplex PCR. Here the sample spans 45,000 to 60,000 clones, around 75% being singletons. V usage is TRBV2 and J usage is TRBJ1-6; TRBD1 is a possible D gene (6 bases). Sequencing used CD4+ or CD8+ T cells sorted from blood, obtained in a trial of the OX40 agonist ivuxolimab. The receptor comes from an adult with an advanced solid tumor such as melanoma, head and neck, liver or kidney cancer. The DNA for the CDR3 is TGTGCCAGCAGTGAAGCGCTTGGGGGGGCGACGAATTCACCCCTCCACTTT. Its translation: CASSEALGGATNSPLHF.